What follows are 8 T cell receptor beta chains derived from one specimen sequenced in a study of control samples from healthy donors and cancer patients. The data were produced by immunoSEQ multiplex PCR, yet TCRdb's version contains in-frame clones alone and is incomplete. The sample lists 90,000 to 100,000 clones; around three quarters were seen once. Sequenced sample: blood. The receptors here all came from a woman aged 25 to 39 in good health.

V and J are TRBV4-2 and TRBJ2-2; 14 bases map to TRBD2. V shed 4 bases, J shed 2 bases, and the junction held 6 bases outside the gene matches. The CDR3 is 18 amino acids. From germline, CDR1 is LGHNA and CDR2 YNFKEQ. CDR3 in amino acids: CASSRGLAGGLNTGELFF. DNA of the CDR3: TGTGCCAGCAGCCGAGGACTAGCGGGGGGACTAAACACCGGGGAGCTGTTTTTT.

The chain recombines TRBV6-2 or TRBV6-3 with TRBJ1-2; 9 bases line up with TRBD1. Per the germline V gene, CDR1 is MNHEY and CDR2 is SVGEGT. This CDR3 contains 17 residues. Trimming removed 0 bases from V and 4 bases from J; junction bases left unmatched: 9. The CDR3 sequence: CASSYSPGQGISYGYTF. CDR3 DNA sequence: TGTGCCAGCAGTTACTCCCCGGGACAGGGTATTTCCTATGGCTACACCTTC.

The gene calls are TRBV11-2 and TRBJ1-5; D remains unclear. The CDR3 sequence is 15 residues long. The germline CDR1 and CDR2 sequences are SGHAT and FQNNGV. V dropped 0 bases and J dropped 0 bases, with 6 bases sitting between them. CDR3 coding DNA: TGTGCCAGCAGCTTAGACGCTGGTAGCAATCAGCCCCAGCATTTT. It yields the protein CASSLDAGSNQPQHF.

The rearrangement joins TRBV4-1 to TRBJ2-5; possible D gene TRBD2, 6 bases. The ends were cut back, 5 bases at V and 5 bases at J, with 12 bases in the middle. Germline loops: CDR1 MGHRA, CDR2 YSYEKL. The CDR3 has 13 residues. CDR3 sequence: CASSEAGRETQYF. CDR3 bases: TGCGCCAGCAGCGAGGCGGGGAGGGAGACCCAGTACTTC.

The chain carries TRBV7-2 and TRBJ1-6, with D possibly matching TRBD1 (5 bases). The CDR3 length is 14 residues. Trimming took off 3 bases at V and 7 bases at J, with 10 bases between the two ends. Germline V CDR1 and CDR2: SGHTA, FQGNSA. For the CDR3, the DNA is TGTGCCAGCAGCTTGGGGGTACCCAATTCACCCCTCCACTTT. Residues: CASSLGVPNSPLHF.

This clone was recorded only once. The J gene is TRBJ1-2, the V gene TRBV10-3; TRBD1 might be the D (5 bases). From germline, CDR1 is ENHRY and CDR2 SYGVKD. This CDR3 is 14 amino acids long. The V end was cut by 0 bases, the J end by 4 bases, with 9 bases between. Here the CDR3 DNA reads TGTGCCATCAGTGAGTCGGACATTTCCTATGGCTACACCTTC. Translating gives CAISESDISYGYTF.

Only one count was recorded for this clone. V is TRBV10-3 and J is TRBJ2-7; perhaps TRBD1 as D (5 bases). Germline V gene sequence: CDR1 ENHRY, CDR2 SYGVKD. The ends were cut back, 0 bases at V and 1 base at J, with 10 bases in the middle. The CDR3 is 15 residues long. The CDR3 loop reads CAISESQDGSYEQYF. CDR3 coding DNA: TGTGCCATCAGTGAGTCACAGGACGGTTCCTACGAGCAGTACTTC.

The V and J genes are TRBV5-1 and TRBJ2-7; the match to TRBD2 covers 13 bases. V was clipped by 0 bases and J by 1 base; unmatched bases: 7. The CDR3 runs 18 residues. From germline, CDR1 is SGHRS and CDR2 YFSETQ. CDR3 DNA sequence: TGCGCCAGCAGCTTGGATACTAGCGGGGGGGACTATTCCTACGAGCAGTACTTC. Protein product: CASSLDTSGGDYSYEQYF. Based on the CDR3 plus reference TRBV5-1 and TRBJ2-7, the full variable domain is KAGVTQTPRYLIKTRGQQVTLSCSPISGHRSVSWYQQTPGQGLQFLFEYFSETQRNKGNFPGRFSGRQFSNSRSEMNVSTLELGDSALYLCASSLDTSGGDYSYEQYFGPGTRLTVT.